This note documents a single T cell receptor (beta chain) sequence. Deletions cut 4 bases from V and 8 bases from J, with 14 bases between. This CDR3 has 13 amino acids. Germline V gene lookup returns CDR1 LGHDT and CDR2 YNNKEL (reference sequence). This entry is derived from a study of blood T cell repertoires in COVID-19. About the study: Samples came from the United States, Italy and Spain, spanning acute and convalescent COVID-19. Sources were T cells, B-cell-depleted T cells, or PBMCs; the material itself was cDNA or gDNA.

Data came from immunoSEQ multiplex PCR; TCRdb stores just in-frame clones and leaves some out. This sample has around 190,000 clones; around 80% occur once, and the top ten carry about 7%. The chain is built from TRBV3-1 (or the pseudogene TRBV3-2) and TRBJ1-2; perhaps TRBD1 as D (5 bases). The sequenced material came from peripheral blood. This TCR was recovered from a human donor in a cohort sampled during active COVID-19. In nucleotides, the CDR3 is TGTGCCAGCAGCCTGGGGACTTCCGGGGGCTACACCTTC. Its translation: CASSLGTSGGYTF.